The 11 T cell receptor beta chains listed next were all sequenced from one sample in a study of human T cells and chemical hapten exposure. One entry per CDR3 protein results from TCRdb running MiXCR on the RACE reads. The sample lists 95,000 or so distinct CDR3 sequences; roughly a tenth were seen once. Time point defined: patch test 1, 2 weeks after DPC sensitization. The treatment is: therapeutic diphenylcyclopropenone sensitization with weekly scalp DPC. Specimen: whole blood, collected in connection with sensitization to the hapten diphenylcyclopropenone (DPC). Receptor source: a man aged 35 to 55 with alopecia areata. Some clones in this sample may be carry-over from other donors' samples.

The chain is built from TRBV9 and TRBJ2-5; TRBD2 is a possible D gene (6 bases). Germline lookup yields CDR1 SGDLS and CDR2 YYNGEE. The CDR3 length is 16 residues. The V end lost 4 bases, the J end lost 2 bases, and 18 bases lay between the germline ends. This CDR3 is CASSLMGTSSQETQYF. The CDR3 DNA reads TGTGCCAGCAGCCTAATGGGTACTAGCAGTCAAGAGACCCAGTACTTC. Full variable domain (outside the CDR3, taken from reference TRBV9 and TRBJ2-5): DSGVTQTPKHLITATGQRVTLRCSPRSGDLSVYWYQQSLDQGLQFLIQYYNGEERAKGNILERFSAQQFPDLHSELNLSSLELGDSALYFCASSLMGTSSQETQYFGPGTRLLVL.

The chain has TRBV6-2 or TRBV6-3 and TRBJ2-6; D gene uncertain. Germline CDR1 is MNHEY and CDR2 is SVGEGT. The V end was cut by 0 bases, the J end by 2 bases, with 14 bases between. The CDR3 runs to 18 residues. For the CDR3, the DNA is TGTGCCAGCAGTTACTCGATTGCCAGCCTAACTGGGGCCAACGTCCTGACTTTC. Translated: CASSYSIASLTGANVLTF.

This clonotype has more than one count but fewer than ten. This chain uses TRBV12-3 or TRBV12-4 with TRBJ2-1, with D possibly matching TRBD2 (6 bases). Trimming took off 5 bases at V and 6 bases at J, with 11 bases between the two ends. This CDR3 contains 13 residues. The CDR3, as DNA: TGTGCCAGCAGTCCGGGACTTTTCAATGAGCAGTTCTTC. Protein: CASSPGLFNEQFF.

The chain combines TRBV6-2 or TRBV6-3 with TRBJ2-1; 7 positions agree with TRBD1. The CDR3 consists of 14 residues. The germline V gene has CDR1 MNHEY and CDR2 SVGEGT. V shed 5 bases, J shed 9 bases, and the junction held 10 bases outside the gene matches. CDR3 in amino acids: CASSQIQGPVEQFF. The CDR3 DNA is TGTGCCAGCAGTCAGATACAGGGGCCGGTTGAGCAGTTCTTC.

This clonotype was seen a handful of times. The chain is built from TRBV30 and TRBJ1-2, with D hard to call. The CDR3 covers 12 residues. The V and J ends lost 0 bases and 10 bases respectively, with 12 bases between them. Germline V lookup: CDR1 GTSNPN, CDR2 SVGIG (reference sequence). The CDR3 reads CAWSVGRTFYTF. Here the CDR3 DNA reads TGTGCCTGGAGTGTAGGGCGGACTTTCTACACCTTC.

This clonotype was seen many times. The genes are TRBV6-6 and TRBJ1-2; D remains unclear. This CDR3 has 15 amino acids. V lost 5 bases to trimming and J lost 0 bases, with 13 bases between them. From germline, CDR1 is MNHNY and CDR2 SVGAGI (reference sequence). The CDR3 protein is CASSPSVPANYGYTF. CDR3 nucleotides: TGTGCCAGCAGTCCCTCCGTGCCCGCTAACTATGGCTACACCTTC.

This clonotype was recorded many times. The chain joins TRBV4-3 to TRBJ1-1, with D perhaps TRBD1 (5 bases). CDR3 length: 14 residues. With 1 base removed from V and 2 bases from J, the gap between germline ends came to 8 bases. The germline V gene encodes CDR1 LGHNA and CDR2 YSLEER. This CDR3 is CASSQGWGNTEAFF. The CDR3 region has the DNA TGCGCCAGCAGCCAAGGTTGGGGCAACACTGAAGCTTTCTTT.

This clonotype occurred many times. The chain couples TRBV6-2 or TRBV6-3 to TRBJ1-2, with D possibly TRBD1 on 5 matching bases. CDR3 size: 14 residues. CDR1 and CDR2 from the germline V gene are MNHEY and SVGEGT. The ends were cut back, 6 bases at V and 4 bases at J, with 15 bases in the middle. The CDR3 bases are TGTGCCAGCAGATTGACAGATTTCCCCTATGGCTACACCTTC. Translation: CASRLTDFPYGYTF.

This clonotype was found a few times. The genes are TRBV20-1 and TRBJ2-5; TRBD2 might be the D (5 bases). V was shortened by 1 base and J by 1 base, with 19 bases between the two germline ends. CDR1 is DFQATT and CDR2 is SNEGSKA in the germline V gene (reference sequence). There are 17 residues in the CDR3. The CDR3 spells CSARVLGRAGVQETQYF. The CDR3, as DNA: TGCAGTGCTAGAGTGCTCGGGCGGGCCGGGGTCCAAGAGACCCAGTACTTC.

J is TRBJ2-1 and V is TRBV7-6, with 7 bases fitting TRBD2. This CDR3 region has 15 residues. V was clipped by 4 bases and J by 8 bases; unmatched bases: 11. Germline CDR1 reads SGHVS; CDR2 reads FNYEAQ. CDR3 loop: CASSSNLGGSHEQFF. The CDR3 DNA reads TGTGCCAGCAGCTCTAATTTGGGCGGGAGCCATGAGCAGTTCTTC.

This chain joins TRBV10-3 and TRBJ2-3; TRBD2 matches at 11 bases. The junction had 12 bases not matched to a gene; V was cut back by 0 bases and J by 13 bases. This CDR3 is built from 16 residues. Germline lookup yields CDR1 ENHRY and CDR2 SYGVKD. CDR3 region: CAISESILAGVYVKYF. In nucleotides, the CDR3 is TGTGCCATCAGTGAGTCGATACTAGCGGGAGTTTACGTTAAGTATTTT.